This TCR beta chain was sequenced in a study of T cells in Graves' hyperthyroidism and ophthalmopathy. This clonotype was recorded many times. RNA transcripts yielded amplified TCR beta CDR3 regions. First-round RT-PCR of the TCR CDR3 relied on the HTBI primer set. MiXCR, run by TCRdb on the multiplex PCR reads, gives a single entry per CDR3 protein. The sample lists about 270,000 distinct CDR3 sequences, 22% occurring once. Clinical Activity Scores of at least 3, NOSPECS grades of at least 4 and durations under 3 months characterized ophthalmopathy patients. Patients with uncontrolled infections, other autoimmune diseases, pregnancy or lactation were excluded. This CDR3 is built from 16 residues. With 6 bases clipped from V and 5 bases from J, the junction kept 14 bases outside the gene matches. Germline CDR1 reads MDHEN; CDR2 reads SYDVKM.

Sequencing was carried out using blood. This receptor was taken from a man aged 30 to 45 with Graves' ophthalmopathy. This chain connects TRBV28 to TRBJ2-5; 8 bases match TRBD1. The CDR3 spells CASSPIIGQGRETQYF. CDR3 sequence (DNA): TGTGCCAGCAGCCCAATTATCGGACAGGGTCGGGAGACCCAGTACTTC.